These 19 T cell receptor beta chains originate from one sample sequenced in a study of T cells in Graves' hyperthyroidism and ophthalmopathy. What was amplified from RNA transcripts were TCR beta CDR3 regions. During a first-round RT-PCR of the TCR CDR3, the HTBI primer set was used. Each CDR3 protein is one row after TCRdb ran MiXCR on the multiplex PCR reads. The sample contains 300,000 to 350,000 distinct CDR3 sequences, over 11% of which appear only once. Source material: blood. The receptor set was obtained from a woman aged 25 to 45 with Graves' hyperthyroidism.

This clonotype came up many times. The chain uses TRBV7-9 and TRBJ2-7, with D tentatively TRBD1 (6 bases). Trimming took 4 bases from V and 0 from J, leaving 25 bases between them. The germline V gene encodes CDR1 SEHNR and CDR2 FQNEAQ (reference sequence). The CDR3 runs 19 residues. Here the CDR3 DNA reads TGTGCCAGCAGCTCCGGAAAAAGAGGTGGGACAATGGACTCCTACGAGCAGTACTTC. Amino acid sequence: CASSSGKRGGTMDSYEQYF.

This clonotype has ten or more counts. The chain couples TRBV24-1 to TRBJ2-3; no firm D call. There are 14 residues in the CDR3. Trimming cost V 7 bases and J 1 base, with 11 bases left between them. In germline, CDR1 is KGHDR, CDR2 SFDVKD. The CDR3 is CATRAGIGTDTQYF. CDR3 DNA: TGTGCCACCAGGGCCGGCATCGGCACAGATACGCAGTATTTT.

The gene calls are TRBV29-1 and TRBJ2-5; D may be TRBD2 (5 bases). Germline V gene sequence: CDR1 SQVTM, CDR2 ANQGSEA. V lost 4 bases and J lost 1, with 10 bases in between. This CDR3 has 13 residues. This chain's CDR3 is CSVAPSGQETQYF. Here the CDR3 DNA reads TGCAGCGTTGCCCCCAGCGGCCAAGAGACCCAGTACTTC.

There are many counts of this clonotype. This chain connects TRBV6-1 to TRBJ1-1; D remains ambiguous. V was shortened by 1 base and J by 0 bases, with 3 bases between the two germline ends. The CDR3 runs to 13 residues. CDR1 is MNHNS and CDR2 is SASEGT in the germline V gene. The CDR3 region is CASSEEVNTEAFF. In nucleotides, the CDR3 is TGTGCCAGCAGTGAAGAGGTGAACACTGAAGCTTTCTTT.

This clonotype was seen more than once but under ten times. CDR3 nucleotides: TGCAGCGTTGAAGTCACTAACTATGGCTACACCTTC. This codes for CSVEVTNYGYTF. The chain links TRBV29-1 to TRBJ1-2; D unresolved. This CDR3 spans 12 amino acids. Germline CDR1 and CDR2: SQVTM and ANQGSEA. The V and J ends lost 1 base and 0 bases respectively, with 3 bases between them.

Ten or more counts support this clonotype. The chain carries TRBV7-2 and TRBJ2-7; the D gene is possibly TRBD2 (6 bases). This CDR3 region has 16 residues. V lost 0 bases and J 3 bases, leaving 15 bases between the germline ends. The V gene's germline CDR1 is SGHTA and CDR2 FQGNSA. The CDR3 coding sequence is TGTGCCAGCAGCTTAGCTAGTAGTCAAGCGGGCTACGAGCAGTACTTC. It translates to CASSLASSQAGYEQYF.

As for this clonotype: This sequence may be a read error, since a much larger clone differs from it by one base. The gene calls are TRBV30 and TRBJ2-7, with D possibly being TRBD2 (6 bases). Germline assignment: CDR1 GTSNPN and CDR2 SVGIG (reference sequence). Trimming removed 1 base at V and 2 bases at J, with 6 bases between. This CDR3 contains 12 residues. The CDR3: CAWSAGAYEQYF. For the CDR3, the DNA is TGTGCCTGGAGTGCGGGGGCCTACGAGCAGTACTTC.

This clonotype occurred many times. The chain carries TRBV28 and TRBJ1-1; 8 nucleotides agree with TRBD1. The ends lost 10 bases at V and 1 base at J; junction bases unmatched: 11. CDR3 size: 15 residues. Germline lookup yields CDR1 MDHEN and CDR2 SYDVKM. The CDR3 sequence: CATCPGQESNTEAFF. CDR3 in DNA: TGTGCCACCTGCCCGGGACAGGAGTCGAACACTGAAGCTTTCTTT.

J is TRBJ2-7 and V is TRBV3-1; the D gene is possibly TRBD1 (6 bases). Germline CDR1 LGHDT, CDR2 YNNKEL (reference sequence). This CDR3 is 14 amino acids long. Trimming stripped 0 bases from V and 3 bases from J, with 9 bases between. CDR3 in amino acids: CASSQEGAGYEQYF. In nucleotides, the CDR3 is TGTGCCAGCAGCCAAGAGGGGGCTGGCTACGAGCAGTACTTC.

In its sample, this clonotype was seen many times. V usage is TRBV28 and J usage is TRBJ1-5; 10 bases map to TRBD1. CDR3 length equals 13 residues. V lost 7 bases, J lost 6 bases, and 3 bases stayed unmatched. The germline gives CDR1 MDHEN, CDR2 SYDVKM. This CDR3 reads CASNRQGAQPQHF. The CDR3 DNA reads TGTGCCAGCAATCGACAGGGGGCTCAGCCCCAGCATTTT.

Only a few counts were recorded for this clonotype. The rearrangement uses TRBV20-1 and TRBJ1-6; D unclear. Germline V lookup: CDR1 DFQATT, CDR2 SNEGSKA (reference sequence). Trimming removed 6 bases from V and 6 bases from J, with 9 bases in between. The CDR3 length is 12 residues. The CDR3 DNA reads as TGCAGTGCCCCACCTGGTAATTCACCCCTCCACTTT. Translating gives CSAPPGNSPLHF.

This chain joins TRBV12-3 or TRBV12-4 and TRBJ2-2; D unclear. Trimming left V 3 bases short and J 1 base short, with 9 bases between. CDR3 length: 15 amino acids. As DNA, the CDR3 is TGTGCCAGCAGTTTCTTACTCGGGAACACCGGGGAGCTGTTTTTT. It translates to CASSFLLGNTGELFF.

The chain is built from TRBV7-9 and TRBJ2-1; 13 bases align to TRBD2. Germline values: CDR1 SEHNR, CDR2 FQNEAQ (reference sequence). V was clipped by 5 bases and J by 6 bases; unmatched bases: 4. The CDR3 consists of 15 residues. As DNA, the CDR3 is TGTGCCAGCAGCCTATGGACTAGCGGGAGCAATGAGCAGTTCTTC. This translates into CASSLWTSGSNEQFF. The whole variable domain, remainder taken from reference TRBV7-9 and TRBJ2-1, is DTGVSQNPRHKITKRGQNVTFRCDPISEHNRLYWYRQTLGQGPEFLTYFQNEAQLEKSRLLSDRFSAERPKGSFSTLEIQRTEQGDSAMYLCASSLWTSGSNEQFFGPGTRLTVL.

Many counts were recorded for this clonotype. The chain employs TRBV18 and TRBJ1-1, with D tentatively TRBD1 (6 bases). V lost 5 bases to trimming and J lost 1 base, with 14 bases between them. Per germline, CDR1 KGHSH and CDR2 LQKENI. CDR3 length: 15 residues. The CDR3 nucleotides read TGTGCCAGCTCAGCAGGATCAGGGGCGAACACTGAAGCTTTCTTT. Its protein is CASSAGSGANTEAFF.

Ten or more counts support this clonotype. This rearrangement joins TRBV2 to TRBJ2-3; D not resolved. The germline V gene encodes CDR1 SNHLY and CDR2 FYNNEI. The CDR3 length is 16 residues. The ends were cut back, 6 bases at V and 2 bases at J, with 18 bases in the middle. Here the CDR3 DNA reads TGTGCCAGCAGCTTTAGTAAACCGTTTGACACAGATACGCAGTATTTT. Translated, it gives CASSFSKPFDTDTQYF.

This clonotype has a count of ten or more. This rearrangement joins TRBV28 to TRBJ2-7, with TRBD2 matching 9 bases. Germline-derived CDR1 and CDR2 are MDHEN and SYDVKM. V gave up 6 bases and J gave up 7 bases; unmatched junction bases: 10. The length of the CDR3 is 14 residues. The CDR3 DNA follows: TGTGCCAGCAGCGGGTTAGCGGGAGTCCGGGAGCAGTACTTC. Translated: CASSGLAGVREQYF.

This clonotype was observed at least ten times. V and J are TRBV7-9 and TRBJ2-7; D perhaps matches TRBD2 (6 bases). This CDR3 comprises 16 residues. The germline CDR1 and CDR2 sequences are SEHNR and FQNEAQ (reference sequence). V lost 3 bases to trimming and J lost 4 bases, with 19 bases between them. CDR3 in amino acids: CASSFLRGIVAYEQYF. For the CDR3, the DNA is TGTGCCAGCAGCTTTCTTCGCGGGATTGTGGCGTACGAGCAGTACTTC.

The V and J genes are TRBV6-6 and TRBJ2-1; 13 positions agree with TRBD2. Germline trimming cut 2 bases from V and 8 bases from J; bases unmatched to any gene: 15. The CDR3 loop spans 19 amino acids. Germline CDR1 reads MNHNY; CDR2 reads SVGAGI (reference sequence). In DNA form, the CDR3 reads TGTGCCAGCAGTTACCCCATAGGGACTAGCGGGACGTCTGTGGATGAGCAGTTCTTC. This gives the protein CASSYPIGTSGTSVDEQFF.

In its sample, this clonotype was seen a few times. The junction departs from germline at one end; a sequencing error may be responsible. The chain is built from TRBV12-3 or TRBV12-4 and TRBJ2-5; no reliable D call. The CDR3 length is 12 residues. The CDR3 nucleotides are TGTGCCGGCAGGTTCGGAGAAGAGACCCAGTACTTC. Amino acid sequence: CAGRFGEETQYF.